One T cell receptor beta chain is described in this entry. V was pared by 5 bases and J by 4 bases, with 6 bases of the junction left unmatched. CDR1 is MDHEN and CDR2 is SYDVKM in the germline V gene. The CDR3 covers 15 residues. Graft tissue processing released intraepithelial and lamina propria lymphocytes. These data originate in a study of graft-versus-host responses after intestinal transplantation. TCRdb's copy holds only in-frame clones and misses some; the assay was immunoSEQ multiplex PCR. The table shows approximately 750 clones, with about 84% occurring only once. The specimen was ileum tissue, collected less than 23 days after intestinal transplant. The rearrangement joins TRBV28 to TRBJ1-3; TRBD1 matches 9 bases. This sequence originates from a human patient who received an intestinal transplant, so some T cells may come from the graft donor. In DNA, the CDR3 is TGTGCCAGCAGTGGGGACAGGGCGAGAGGAAACACCATATATTTT. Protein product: CASSGDRARGNTIYF.